The sequence of this T cell receptor (beta chain) was determined in a study of T cells in narcolepsy. Findings and limits, study-wide: Autoreactive clonotypes reportedly recurred in blood of same and different patients, not controls.

Here immunoSEQ multiplex PCR was the method, and the copy in TCRdb shows in-frame clones only, minus some. This sample yields 27,000 or so clones, of which about 87% are seen a single time; around 0.89% belongs to the top ten. As regards this clone: Its target is not known.

The length of the CDR3 is 13 residues. The V end lost 2 bases, the J end lost 7 bases, and 12 bases lay between the germline ends. Germline values: CDR1 SGDLS, CDR2 YYNGEE. The origin of this receptor is a human donor in good health. Sequenced input: memory (CD45RA-) CD4+ T cells from blood. V is TRBV9 and J is TRBJ1-1; no definite D call. The CDR3 sequence is CASSVGREGEAFF. The CDR3 coding sequence is TGTGCCAGCAGCGTGGGGAGGGAAGGTGAAGCTTTCTTT.